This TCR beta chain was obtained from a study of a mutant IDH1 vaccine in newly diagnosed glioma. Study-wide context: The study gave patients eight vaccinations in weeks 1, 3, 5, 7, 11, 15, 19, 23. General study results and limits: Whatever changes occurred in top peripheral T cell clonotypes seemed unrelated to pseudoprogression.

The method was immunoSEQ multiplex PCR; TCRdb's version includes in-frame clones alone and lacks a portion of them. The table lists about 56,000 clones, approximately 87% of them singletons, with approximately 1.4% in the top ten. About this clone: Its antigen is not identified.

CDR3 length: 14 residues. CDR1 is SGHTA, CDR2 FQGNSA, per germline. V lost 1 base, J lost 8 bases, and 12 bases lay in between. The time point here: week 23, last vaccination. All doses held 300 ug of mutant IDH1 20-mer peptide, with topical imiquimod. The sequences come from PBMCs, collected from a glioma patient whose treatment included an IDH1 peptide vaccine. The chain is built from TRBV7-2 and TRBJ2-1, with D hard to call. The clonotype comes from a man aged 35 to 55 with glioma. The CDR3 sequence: CASSLESYGHEQFF. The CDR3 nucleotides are TGTGCCAGCAGCTTAGAGAGTTACGGGCATGAGCAGTTCTTC.